Shown below are 20 T cell receptor beta chains from a single sample sequenced in a study of cytomegalovirus exposure and HLA in healthy donors. PCR involved 60 Vbeta and 13 Jbeta primers. This table comes from immunoSEQ multiplex PCR, and its TCRdb copy is limited to in-frame clones, with some not included. Of about 120,000 clones in the sample, approximately 80% were seen once. The material sequenced was PBMCs. The receptor source for this set is a young woman in good health and CMV-seronegative.

The CDR3 loop reads CASGGLAGYQETQYF. CDR3 sequence (DNA): TGTGCCAGCGGCGGACTAGCGGGGTACCAAGAGACCCAGTACTTC. This chain joins TRBV2 and TRBJ2-5; 12 bases map to TRBD2. Trimming cost V 8 bases and J 0 bases; bases outside gene matches: 4. Germline CDR1 and CDR2: SNHLY and FYNNEI. The CDR3 runs 15 residues.

In this sample, this clone turned up a few times. The V and J genes are TRBV19 and TRBJ1-1; TRBD1 aligns across 8 bases. This CDR3 contains 18 residues. Unmatched junction bases numbered 20, after V lost 4 bases and J lost 7 bases. Germline CDR1 LNHDA, CDR2 SQIVND (reference sequence). This CDR3 is CASSTERYRDRLNFEAFF. CDR3 coding DNA: TGTGCCAGTAGTACGGAGCGCTACCGGGACAGGCTTAATTTTGAAGCTTTCTTT.

This clone was detected once. The chain joins TRBV2 to TRBJ2-5; D may be TRBD2 (7 bases). Germline loops: CDR1 SNHLY, CDR2 FYNNEI. The V and J ends lost 6 bases and 3 bases respectively, with 11 bases between them. This CDR3 has 13 residues. In DNA, the CDR3 is TGTGCCAGCAGAGGGGGGGGGAAAGAGACCCAGTACTTC. Translating it yields CASRGGGKETQYF.

Concerning this clone itself: One junction end does not reproduce the germline sequence, and a read error may be involved. The chain combines TRBV7-6 with TRBJ2-7; weak D call: TRBD1 (6 bases). The CDR3 spans 13 residues. Germline assignment: CDR1 SGHVS and CDR2 FNYEAQ. The CDR3 DNA reads TGTGCCAGCAGCTTAGCGCGAACAGGGACCGTGCACTTC. Protein sequence: CASSLARTGTVHF.

J is TRBJ1-2 and V is TRBV5-1; TRBD1 agrees at 8 bases. Germline values: CDR1 SGHRS, CDR2 YFSETQ. The CDR3 is 13 residues long. Unmatched junction bases numbered 7, after V lost 4 bases and J lost 8 bases. CDR3 in amino acids: CASSLGTGRGYTF. The DNA of the CDR3 is TGCGCCAGCAGCCTAGGGACAGGACGGGGCTACACCTTC.

The CDR3 loop is CASRQDRGFGNTIYF. The CDR3 DNA reads TGTGCCAGCAGACAGGACAGGGGGTTTGGAAACACCATATATTTT. The chain uses TRBV6-1 and TRBJ1-3; 10 nucleotides align to TRBD1. The germline CDR1 and CDR2 sequences are MNHNS and SASEGT. The CDR3 sequence is 15 residues long. V was clipped by 6 bases and J by 3 bases; unmatched bases: 5.

V usage is TRBV2 and J usage is TRBJ1-1, with TRBD1 matching over 7 bases. Germline lookup yields CDR1 SNHLY and CDR2 FYNNEI. The CDR3 loop spans 15 amino acids. V was clipped by 11 bases and J by 0 bases; unmatched bases: 12. CDR3 region: CAGGTARIMNTEAFF. The CDR3 coding sequence is TGTGCCGGGGGGACAGCTAGAATTATGAACACTGAAGCTTTCTTT.

This clone was counted once. The rearrangement uses TRBV2 and TRBJ2-5; possible D gene TRBD2, 6 bases. The CDR3 consists of 15 residues. CDR1 and CDR2 (germline): SNHLY, FYNNEI. V was cut by 5 bases and J by 3 bases, with 16 bases left in between. CDR3 in DNA: TGTGCCAGCAGTAGGTACGGGGGATCCGAAGAGACCCAGTACTTC. Amino acid sequence: CASSRYGGSEETQYF.

This chain joins TRBV4-2 and TRBJ1-2, with D maybe TRBD1 (6 bases). Germline values: CDR1 LGHNA, CDR2 YNFKEQ. The CDR3 has 14 residues. Trimming shortened V by 0 bases and J by 7 bases, and 12 bases separated the two germline ends. Written as DNA, the CDR3 is TGTGCCAGCAGCCAAGAGCGGGGGGCGAGTGGCTACACCTTC. Encoded protein: CASSQERGASGYTF.

This chain joins TRBV15 and TRBJ2-1; a possible D gene is TRBD2 (5 bases). Germline assignment: CDR1 LNHNV and CDR2 YYDKDF (reference sequence). This CDR3 region has 10 residues. V lost 8 bases and J lost 10, with 9 bases in between. CDR3 DNA: TGTGCCACCGGAGGAGGCGAGCAGTTCTTC. It encodes CATGGGEQFF.

The rearrangement links TRBV15 to TRBJ2-3; 11 nucleotides match TRBD2. Germline loops: CDR1 LNHNV, CDR2 YYDKDF (reference sequence). The V gene end was trimmed by 3 bases and the J gene end by 4 bases; junction bases not matched to a gene: 9. The CDR3 sequence is 17 residues long. The CDR3 here is CATSSRSSGRGSDTQYF. Written as DNA, the CDR3 is TGTGCCACCAGCAGTAGAAGTAGCGGGAGGGGTTCAGATACGCAGTATTTT.

This chain links TRBV16 with TRBJ1-2, with D possibly matching TRBD1 (5 bases). Trimming removed 0 bases at V and 5 bases at J, with 13 bases between. Germline CDR1 reads KGHSY; CDR2 reads FQNENV. The CDR3 is 15 amino acids. The CDR3 DNA is TGTGCCAGCAGCCAATCGGGAGGGACGGCATATGGCTACACCTTC. Protein: CASSQSGGTAYGYTF.

V is TRBV25-1 and J is TRBJ1-1, with D unresolved. Germline V gives CDR1 MGHDK, CDR2 SYGVNS. This CDR3 is 15 amino acids long. The V and J ends lost 2 bases and 5 bases respectively, with 15 bases between them. The CDR3 spells CASSERKLERTEAFF. The DNA for the CDR3 is TGTGCCAGCAGTGAAAGGAAATTGGAGAGAACTGAAGCTTTCTTT.

V gene TRBV4-3 combines with J gene TRBJ2-5; D is undetermined. CDR3 size: 15 residues. CDR1 and CDR2 (germline): LGHNA, YSLEER. Trimming took off 1 base at V and 1 base at J, with 10 bases between the two ends. The CDR3 DNA is TGCGCCAGCAGCCAAGGTTACCCAGGCCAAGAGACCCAGTACTTC. It encodes CASSQGYPGQETQYF.

The chain joins TRBV28 to TRBJ1-2; weak D call: TRBD1 (5 bases). The CDR3 length is 13 residues. CDR1 and CDR2 (germline): MDHEN, SYDVKM. V was trimmed by 3 bases and J by 4 bases, leaving 9 bases between them. The CDR3 sequence is CASSFRQPYGYTF. As DNA, the CDR3 is TGTGCCAGCAGTTTCCGACAGCCCTATGGCTACACCTTC.

This clone has just one count. This sequence joins TRBV4-1 and TRBJ2-3, with D perhaps matching TRBD2 (6 bases). V was shortened by 1 base and J by 1 base, with 18 bases between the two germline ends. The CDR3 has 18 residues. Germline CDR1 is MGHRA and CDR2 is YSYEKL. CDR3 in amino acids: CASSQGRGPSGGTDTQYF. The CDR3, as DNA: TGCGCCAGCAGCCAAGGCCGGGGACCCTCGGGGGGCACAGATACGCAGTATTTT.

V is TRBV9 and J is TRBJ2-2; D is perhaps TRBD2 (6 bases). The length of the CDR3 is 16 residues. V was shortened by 4 bases and J by 6 bases, with 19 bases between the two germline ends. The germline V gene encodes CDR1 SGDLS and CDR2 YYNGEE. The CDR3 protein is CASSPRDSLFPGELFF. CDR3 DNA sequence: TGTGCCAGCAGCCCTAGGGACTCCCTCTTCCCCGGGGAGCTGTTTTTT.

The rearrangement links TRBV15 to TRBJ1-1; tentatively, D is TRBD1 (5 bases). The CDR3 spans 14 residues. From germline, CDR1 is LNHNV and CDR2 YYDKDF (reference sequence). V shed 0 bases and J shed 7 bases, with 12 bases lying between them. In DNA form, the CDR3 reads TGTGCCACCAGCAGAGATTCCAGGGCCTTTGAAGCTTTCTTT. This gives the protein CATSRDSRAFEAFF.

Turning to this clone: The same CDR3 arises from other DNA sequences in this sample as well. This chain links TRBV2 with TRBJ1-5, with D possibly being TRBD1 (6 bases). Between the trimmed V and J ends, which lost 7 bases and 3 bases, there was a span of 10 bases. Looked up from germline, CDR1 is SNHLY and CDR2 is FYNNEI. The CDR3 sequence is 13 residues long. The CDR3 nucleotides read TGTGCCAGCAAAGGACAGTCCAATCAGCCCCAGCATTTT. Amino acid sequence: CASKGQSNQPQHF.

The chain is built from TRBV10-1 and TRBJ1-2, with a weak D call TRBD1 (6 bases). V was shortened by 5 bases and J by 3 bases, with 10 bases between the two germline ends. The CDR3 is made up of 13 amino acids. In germline, CDR1 is WNHNN, CDR2 SYGVQD (reference sequence). CDR3 sequence reads: CASSWYRDYGYTF. The DNA for the CDR3 is TGCGCCAGCAGTTGGTACAGGGACTATGGCTACACCTTC.